Here is one T cell receptor (beta chain) with its context. Its specificity is unknown. Some clones are missing from TCRdb's copy, which holds only in-frame ones; the method was immunoSEQ multiplex PCR. The sample includes 71,000 or so clones, more than 85% of them seen just once. Germline values: CDR1 SGHTS, CDR2 YDEGEE. The V gene end was trimmed by 0 bases and the J gene end by 2 bases; junction bases not matched to a gene: 5. The CDR3 totals 15 residues. The sample originates from a study of OX40 agonist ivuxolimab in advanced cancers. The wider study: Intravenous ivuxolimab was administered to patients every 2 weeks at 0.01 to 10 mg/kg.

Study outcomes and limitations: In the 0.1 to 3.0 mg/kg range, CD4+ and CD8+ blood T cells had expanded clonally by week 6. Those patients achieving a partial response at 0.1-3.0 mg/kg showed among the lowest clonal expansion.

This clonotype was sampled from an adult with an advanced solid tumor such as melanoma, head and neck, liver or kidney cancer. The starting material was CD4+ or CD8+ T cells sorted from blood, obtained in a trial of the OX40 agonist ivuxolimab. The V call is TRBV5-8, the J call TRBJ2-7, with TRBD2 matching 7 bases. This chain's CDR3 is CASSLGLREPYEQYF. The CDR3 nucleotides are TGTGCCAGCAGCTTGGGTCTGCGGGAGCCCTACGAGCAGTACTTC. Filled out from reference TRBV5-8 and TRBJ2-7, the complete variable domain reads EAGVTQSPTHLIKTRGQQATLRCSPISGHTSVYWYQQALGLGLQFLLWYDEGEERNRGNFPPRFSGRQFPNYSSELNVNALELEDSALYLCASSLGLREPYEQYFGPGTRLTVT.